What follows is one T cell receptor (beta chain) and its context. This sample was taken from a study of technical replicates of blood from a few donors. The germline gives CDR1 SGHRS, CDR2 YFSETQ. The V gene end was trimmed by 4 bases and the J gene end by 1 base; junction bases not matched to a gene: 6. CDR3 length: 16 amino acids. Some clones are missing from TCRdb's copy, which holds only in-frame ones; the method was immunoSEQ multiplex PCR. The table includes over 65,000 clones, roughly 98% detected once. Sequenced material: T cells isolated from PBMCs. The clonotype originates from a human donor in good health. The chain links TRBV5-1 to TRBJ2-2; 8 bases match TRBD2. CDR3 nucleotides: TGCGCCAGCAGCACCTCTCTAGCGGGGAACACCGGGGAGCTGTTTTTT. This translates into CASSTSLAGNTGELFF.